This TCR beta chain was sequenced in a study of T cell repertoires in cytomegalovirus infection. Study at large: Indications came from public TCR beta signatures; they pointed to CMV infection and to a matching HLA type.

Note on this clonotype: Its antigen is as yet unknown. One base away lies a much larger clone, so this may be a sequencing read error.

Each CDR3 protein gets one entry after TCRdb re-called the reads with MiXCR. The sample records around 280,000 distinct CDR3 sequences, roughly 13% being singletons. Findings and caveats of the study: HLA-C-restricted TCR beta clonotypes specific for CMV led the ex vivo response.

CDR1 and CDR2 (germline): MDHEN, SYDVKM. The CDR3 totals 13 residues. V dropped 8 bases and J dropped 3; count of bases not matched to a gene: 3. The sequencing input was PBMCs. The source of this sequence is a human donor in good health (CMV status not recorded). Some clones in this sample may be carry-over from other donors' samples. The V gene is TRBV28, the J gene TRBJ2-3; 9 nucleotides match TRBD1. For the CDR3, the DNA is TGTGCCAGCGGGACAGGGAGGACAGATACGCAGTATTTT. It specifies CASGTGRTDTQYF.